This T cell receptor (beta chain) is from a study of blood T cell repertoires in COVID-19. Study overall: The cDNA or gDNA used as material had been derived from T cells, B-cell-depleted T cells, or PBMCs.

Sequenced by immunoSEQ multiplex PCR; TCRdb stores in-frame clones only, minus some. The sample contains a few hundred thousand clones, around 85% of which appear only once. Germline CDR1 and CDR2: SNHLY and FYNNEI. This CDR3 is built from 12 residues. With 8 bases clipped from V and 5 bases from J, the junction kept 4 bases outside the gene matches. This clone was observed a handful of times. The receptor's source is a woman aged 65 to 85 with acute or convalescent COVID-19. Sequenced input: peripheral blood. The V gene is TRBV2, the J gene TRBJ2-3; the match to TRBD2 covers 7 bases. The CDR3: CASWGEGDTQYF. In DNA, the CDR3 is TGTGCCAGCTGGGGGGAGGGAGATACGCAGTATTTT.